This record concerns one T cell receptor beta chain sequence. Original data processing: Reference gene primer amplification yielded estimated nucleated cell counts. The assay was immunoSEQ multiplex PCR, and TCRdb's table has in-frame clones only and misses some. V, J and clone size were drawn from that table, and D and trimming were deduced from the DNA. The table shows 40,000 to 50,000 clones, with around 90% occurring only once. The data belong to a study of blood T cell repertoires in COVID-19. Study information: Samples came from the United States, Italy and Spain, spanning acute and convalescent COVID-19. PBMCs, B-cell-depleted T cells, or T cells provided the cDNA or gDNA that made up the material.

Trimming cost V 5 bases and J 0 bases, with 14 bases left between them. The germline CDR1 and CDR2 sequences are SNHLY and FYNNEI. There are 17 residues in the CDR3. The chain links TRBV2 to TRBJ2-6; D is perhaps TRBD1 (6 bases). The receptor comes from a man aged 65-85 years with active COVID-19. Input material: peripheral blood. CDR3 protein: CASSLPGAPSGANVLTF. The CDR3 bases are TGTGCCAGCAGTTTGCCAGGGGCTCCCTCTGGGGCCAACGTCCTGACTTTC.